The 27 T cell receptor beta chains listed next were all sequenced from one sample in a study of T cell repertoires in cytomegalovirus infection. No antigen is known for these receptors. TCRdb itself ran the reads through MiXCR, one entry per CDR3 protein. The sample holds tens of thousands of distinct CDR3 sequences, around 33% seen once. Sequencing used PBMCs, sequenced either directly or after in vitro stimulation (not recorded which). The source is a human donor in good health (CMV status not recorded). Some clones in this sample may be carry-over from other donors' samples.

The DNA for the CDR3 is TGTGCCAGCAGCTCCGAGGGGGCCGGGGAGCTGTTTTTT. This sequence encodes CASSSEGAGELFF. This sequence joins TRBV7-2 and TRBJ2-2, with D maybe TRBD1 (6 bases). Germline CDR1 and CDR2: SGHTA and FQGNSA. V lost 4 bases and J lost 6, with 9 bases in between. The CDR3 is 13 amino acids.

The chain has TRBV6-6 and TRBJ2-6, with D perhaps TRBD1 (5 bases). The CDR3 loop spans 15 amino acids. Germline lookup yields CDR1 MNHNY and CDR2 SVGAGI (reference sequence). Trimming cost V 9 bases and J 3 bases, with 15 bases left between them. As DNA, the CDR3 is TGTGCCAGTAGGGGCCTTCTCGGTGGGGCCAACGTCCTGACTTTC. It codes for CASRGLLGGANVLTF.

There are many counts of this clonotype. The CDR3 is CASSLGVNSPLHF. Written as DNA, the CDR3 is TGTGCCAGCAGCTTAGGTGTTAATTCACCCCTCCACTTT. The chain is built from TRBV7-2 and TRBJ1-6; D gene unclear. CDR1 is SGHTA and CDR2 is FQGNSA in the germline V gene. Deletions cut 1 base from V and 6 bases from J, with 4 bases between. The CDR3 has 13 amino acids.

V and J are TRBV29-1 and TRBJ2-2; TRBD1 agrees at 9 bases. CDR1 is SQVTM and CDR2 is ANQGSEA in the germline V gene. The trim removed 0 bases at V and 6 bases at J, leaving 8 bases unmatched. The CDR3 is made up of 16 amino acids. The CDR3 is CSVEDHNRGRSGELFF. The CDR3 nucleotides are TGCAGCGTTGAAGATCATAACAGGGGGCGATCCGGGGAGCTGTTTTTT.

A few counts support this clonotype. The chain couples TRBV7-6 to TRBJ2-1, with 7 bases aligning to TRBD2. This CDR3 is built from 16 residues. V was pared by 2 bases and J by 3 bases, with 7 bases of the junction left unmatched. Germline V lookup: CDR1 SGHVS, CDR2 FNYEAQ. CDR3 DNA: TGTGCCAGCAGCTTAAGGAAAGCGGGGCACTACAATGAGCAGTTCTTC. This encodes CASSLRKAGHYNEQFF.

This clonotype was picked up a small number of times. This chain joins TRBV7-6 and TRBJ2-7, with D tentatively TRBD2 (5 bases). Germline V lookup: CDR1 SGHVS, CDR2 FNYEAQ. The CDR3 totals 15 residues. V shed 1 base and J shed 2 bases, with 12 bases lying between them. The CDR3 DNA sequence: TGTGCCAGCAGCTTAGACGCCTCCGGGGCCTACGAGCAGTACTTC. This sequence encodes CASSLDASGAYEQYF.

This clonotype was seen repeatedly, ten times or more. The V call is TRBV7-2, the J call TRBJ1-2; D not certain. The CDR3 spans 13 residues. V lost 1 base and J 5 bases, leaving 8 bases between the germline ends. The germline V gene has CDR1 SGHTA and CDR2 FQGNSA. CDR3 in amino acids: CASSLGRLYGYTF. The CDR3 bases are TGTGCCAGCAGCTTAGGCAGACTTTATGGCTACACCTTC.

V usage is TRBV7-2 and J usage is TRBJ2-7, with TRBD1 matching 12 bases. Germline lookup yields CDR1 SGHTA and CDR2 FQGNSA. The CDR3 runs to 16 residues. V dropped 2 bases and J dropped 6; count of bases not matched to a gene: 8. In DNA, the CDR3 is TGTGCCAGCAGCTTAATGGGCGGGACAGGGGGCTCCGAGCAGTACTTC. Protein product: CASSLMGGTGGSEQYF. The full variable domain, its missing parts supplied by reference TRBV7-2 and TRBJ2-7, is GAGVSQSPSNKVTEKGKDVELRCDPISGHTALYWYRQSLGQGLEFLIYFQGNSAPDKSGLPSDRFSAERTGGSVSTLTIQRTQQEDSAVYLCASSLMGGTGGSEQYFGPGTRLTVT.

This clonotype was detected many times. The chain couples TRBV20-1 to TRBJ1-2; D may be TRBD1 (5 bases). CDR1 is DFQATT and CDR2 is SNEGSKA in the germline V gene (reference sequence). The CDR3 is made up of 13 amino acids. Trimming took off 3 bases at V and 8 bases at J, with 16 bases between the two ends. Here the CDR3 reads CSASERGTRGYTF. The CDR3 region has the DNA TGCAGTGCTAGTGAACGGGGGACTAGGGGCTACACCTTC.

The chain is built from TRBV13 and TRBJ2-3; D is unclear. With 4 bases removed from V and 6 bases from J, the gap between germline ends came to 5 bases. The CDR3 extends over 11 amino acids. Germline V gene lookup returns CDR1 PRHDT and CDR2 FYEKMQ (reference sequence). The CDR3 DNA sequence: TGTGCCAGCAGCTCGCCGGATACGCAGTATTTT. Translated: CASSSPDTQYF.

The chain combines TRBV9 with TRBJ2-1; unclear D gene. CDR1 is SGDLS and CDR2 is YYNGEE in the germline V gene. This CDR3 region has 14 residues. The V and J ends lost 5 bases and 6 bases respectively, with 15 bases between them. The CDR3 here is CASRPYSLGNEQFF. In nucleotides, the CDR3 is TGTGCCAGCAGGCCATATTCCCTTGGCAATGAGCAGTTCTTC.

Many counts were recorded for this clonotype. The genes are TRBV7-2 and TRBJ2-3; D might be TRBD1 (7 bases). V was shortened by 3 bases and J by 4 bases, with 14 bases between the two germline ends. This CDR3 spans 15 amino acids. Germline V gene data show CDR1 as SGHTA and CDR2 as FQGNSA. The CDR3 region is CASSLGSRGADTQYF. In nucleotides, the CDR3 is TGTGCCAGCAGCTTGGGGTCCAGGGGGGCAGATACGCAGTATTTT. Supplemented by reference TRBV7-2 and TRBJ2-3, the full variable domain reads GAGVSQSPSNKVTEKGKDVELRCDPISGHTALYWYRQSLGQGLEFLIYFQGNSAPDKSGLPSDRFSAERTGGSVSTLTIQRTQQEDSAVYLCASSLGSRGADTQYFGPGTRLTVL.

The CDR3 region has the DNA TGTGCCAGCGCCAGTCGGGGAGTGAACACTGAAGCTTTCTTT. Protein product: CASASRGVNTEAFF. The V and J genes are TRBV6-6 and TRBJ1-1, with no clear D. Looked up from germline, CDR1 is MNHNY and CDR2 is SVGAGI (reference sequence). The CDR3 contains 14 residues. Trimming took off 8 bases at V and 0 bases at J, with 13 bases between the two ends.

The chain links TRBV20-1 to TRBJ2-1, with 12 nucleotides matching TRBD2. The trim removed 7 bases at V and 3 bases at J, leaving 7 bases unmatched. The germline gives CDR1 DFQATT, CDR2 SNEGSKA (reference sequence). This CDR3 has 15 amino acids. CDR3 DNA: TGCAGTGGAGATCTAGCGGGAGGGTTCTACAATGAGCAGTTCTTC. This gives the protein CSGDLAGGFYNEQFF.

Ten or more counts support this clonotype. The genes are TRBV7-2 and TRBJ1-5; no reliable D call. In germline, CDR1 is SGHTA, CDR2 FQGNSA. The CDR3 runs 14 residues. V lost 4 bases, J lost 4 bases, and 11 bases lay in between. The CDR3 loop reads CASSWERPNQPQHF. CDR3 sequence (DNA): TGTGCCAGCAGCTGGGAAAGACCAAATCAGCCCCAGCATTTT.

This sequence joins TRBV7-9 and TRBJ2-7; D possibly corresponds to TRBD2 (5 bases). The V end was cut by 3 bases, the J end by 2 bases, with 11 bases between. The germline gives CDR1 SEHNR, CDR2 FQNEAQ (reference sequence). The CDR3 extends over 14 amino acids. This chain's CDR3 is CASSLSGRAYEQYF. The CDR3 DNA follows: TGTGCCAGCAGCTTGAGTGGGAGAGCCTACGAGCAGTACTTC.

Only a few counts were recorded for this clonotype. This chain connects TRBV7-8 to TRBJ2-5; 9 bases map to TRBD2. Looked up from germline, CDR1 is SGHVS and CDR2 is FQNEAQ. This CDR3 contains 16 residues. Trimming removed 1 base from V and 7 bases from J; junction bases left unmatched: 10. CDR3 nucleotides: TGTGCCAGCAGCTTAGTGGGCGGGAGGGTTGTTGGGACCCAGTACTTC. Translation gives CASSLVGGRVVGTQYF.

The chain recombines TRBV12-3 or TRBV12-4 with TRBJ2-7; 8 nucleotides agree with TRBD2. The J segment lost 3 bases and the V segment lost 5 bases, leaving 9 bases of the junction unmatched. The CDR3 has 15 residues. CDR3 sequence (DNA): TGTGCCAGCAGTCTCTATCAGAGCGGGAGCTACGAGCAGTACTTC. It encodes CASSLYQSGSYEQYF.

This clonotype was found a few times. The chain is built from TRBV28 and TRBJ2-7; 7 nucleotides line up with TRBD2. With V trimmed by 6 bases and J by 3 bases, 5 bases remained unmatched. The V gene's germline CDR1 is MDHEN and CDR2 SYDVKM. The CDR3 is 13 amino acids. The CDR3 sequence: CASSIGGGYEQYF. For the CDR3, the DNA is TGTGCCAGCAGCATCGGCGGGGGCTACGAGCAGTACTTC.

This clonotype was counted only a few times. The chain has TRBV12-3 or TRBV12-4 and TRBJ2-1; D is unclear. The CDR3 is 13 amino acids. The V end was cut by 6 bases, the J end by 6 bases, with 12 bases between. CDR3 region: CASSLQVSNEQFF. In DNA form, the CDR3 reads TGTGCCAGCAGCCTTCAGGTCTCCAATGAGCAGTTCTTC.

This clonotype was counted between two and nine times. The CDR3, as DNA: TGTGCCAGCAGAGGGGGGAGCGGGAGTGGAACCGGGGAGCTGTTTTTT. Its protein product is CASRGGSGSGTGELFF. The V call is TRBV7-2, the J call TRBJ2-2; 8 nucleotides align to TRBD2. The CDR3 sequence is 16 residues long. Germline CDR1 SGHTA, CDR2 FQGNSA. After removal of 6 bases from V and 5 bases from J, the junction contained 11 bases not matched to a gene.

This sequence joins TRBV5-1 and TRBJ2-1, with D perhaps TRBD2 (5 bases). The CDR3 consists of 12 residues. Germline-derived CDR1 and CDR2 are SGHRS and YFSETQ. Trimming removed 4 bases from V and 15 bases from J, with 17 bases in between. The CDR3 nucleotides read TGCGCCAGCAGCCCCTTAGAGGGTGGAGCGTTCTTC. Its protein is CASSPLEGGAFF.

The V gene is TRBV19, the J gene TRBJ2-3; D gene unclear. V lost 1 base, J lost 4 bases, and 9 bases lay in between. Germline V gene sequence: CDR1 LNHDA, CDR2 SQIVND (reference sequence). This CDR3 has 14 residues. The CDR3 sequence is CASSIVSGPDTQYF. The CDR3 DNA is TGTGCCAGTAGTATAGTTTCCGGTCCAGATACGCAGTATTTT.

This chain uses TRBV9 with TRBJ1-2; no definite D call. This CDR3 comprises 12 residues. Germline CDR1 reads SGDLS; CDR2 reads YYNGEE. V lost 3 bases to trimming and J lost 8 bases, with 11 bases between them. CDR3 nucleotides: TGTGCCAGCAGCGCCCTTAACTGGGGCTACACCTTC. Its translation is CASSALNWGYTF.

The chain uses TRBV7-9 and TRBJ2-1; D is ambiguous. Germline-derived CDR1 and CDR2 are SEHNR and FQNEAQ (reference sequence). The CDR3 runs to 15 residues. The V end was cut by 1 base, the J end by 2 bases, with 9 bases between. The DNA of the CDR3 is TGTGCCAGCAGCTTAGGGGGAACTGCCTACAATGAGCAGTTCTTC. Its translation: CASSLGGTAYNEQFF.

This rearrangement joins TRBV7-9 to TRBJ2-5; a possible D gene is TRBD1 (6 bases). This CDR3 region has 15 residues. Germline V gene lookup returns CDR1 SEHNR and CDR2 FQNEAQ (reference sequence). Between the trimmed V and J ends, which lost 5 bases and 2 bases, there was a span of 15 bases. Here the CDR3 reads CASSPHRELQETQYF. The CDR3 bases are TGTGCCAGCAGCCCCCACAGGGAACTACAAGAGACCCAGTACTTC.

The gene calls are TRBV4-1 and TRBJ1-2; 11 bases map to TRBD1. CDR1 is MGHRA, CDR2 YSYEKL, per germline. The trim removed 4 bases at V and 1 base at J, leaving 2 bases unmatched. This CDR3 contains 15 residues. The CDR3 sequence is CASSPGQGGNYGYTF. The CDR3 coding sequence is TGCGCCAGCAGCCCGGGACAGGGGGGTAACTATGGCTACACCTTC.